Below, 24 T cell receptor beta chains from the same sample are listed, as sequenced in a study of T cell changes during pregnancy in multiple sclerosis. Some clones are missing from TCRdb's copy, which holds only in-frame ones; the method was immunoSEQ multiplex PCR. The table has about 18,000 clones, 85% to 90% seen once; the top ten hold roughly 1.3%. The material was CD4+ T cells from peripheral blood mononuclear cells, obtained in the first trimester of pregnancy. Source of these receptors: a female donor in good health, enrolled as a control in a pregnancy study.

This clone was counted once. This chain uses TRBV7-9 with TRBJ2-1, with 10 bases lining up with TRBD2. The CDR3 is made up of 13 amino acids. After removal of 6 bases from V and 8 bases from J, the junction contained 4 bases not matched to a gene. CDR1 and CDR2 (germline): SEHNR, FQNEAQ (reference sequence). The CDR3 DNA follows: TGTGCCAGCAGTCGAAGCGGGAGGGATGAGCAGTTCTTC. It yields the protein CASSRSGRDEQFF.

The chain links TRBV27 to TRBJ2-2; 7 nucleotides agree with TRBD1. Germline CDR1 is MNHEY and CDR2 is SMNVEV (reference sequence). The CDR3 runs 14 residues. J gave up 4 bases and V 6 bases, and 5 bases lay outside the gene matches. For the CDR3, the DNA is TGTGCCAGCAGAAGGACAGGCCCCACCGGGGAGCTGTTTTTT. Protein: CASRRTGPTGELFF.

This clone showed up just a few times. The rearrangement joins TRBV5-5 to TRBJ1-2, with 9 bases fitting TRBD1. The J segment lost 12 bases and the V segment lost 4 bases, leaving 10 bases of the junction unmatched. Germline V gene data show CDR1 as SGHKS and CDR2 as YYEKEE (reference sequence). The CDR3 runs to 13 residues. CDR3 amino acids: CASSPGQGRRDTF. DNA for the CDR3: TGTGCCAGCAGCCCGGGACAGGGAAGACGGGACACCTTC.

This chain uses TRBV20-1 with TRBJ1-1; D not resolved. The germline CDR1 and CDR2 sequences are DFQATT and SNEGSKA (reference sequence). Trimming cost V 5 bases and J 6 bases, with 7 bases left between them. There are 10 residues in the CDR3. The CDR3 loop is CSAFRAEAFF. The CDR3 nucleotides are TGCAGTGCTTTTAGAGCTGAAGCTTTCTTT.

The genes are TRBV30 and TRBJ1-3; D not resolved. In germline, CDR1 is GTSNPN, CDR2 SVGIG (reference sequence). The CDR3 totals 11 residues. Trimming removed 4 bases from V and 13 bases from J, with 14 bases in between. CDR3 region: CAWTTSLLIYF. The CDR3 DNA sequence: TGTGCCTGGACTACCTCCCTATTGATATATTTT.

The V gene is TRBV25-1, the J gene TRBJ2-7; D is perhaps TRBD2 (7 bases). Trimming removed 1 base from V and 4 bases from J, with 14 bases in between. The germline V gene has CDR1 MGHDK and CDR2 SYGVNS. CDR3 length: 15 amino acids. The CDR3 loop reads CASSESGGTGYEQYF. Here the CDR3 DNA reads TGTGCCAGCAGTGAATCGGGGGGCACGGGATACGAGCAGTACTTC.

This chain connects TRBV7-2 to TRBJ1-1; D possibly corresponds to TRBD1 (5 bases). Germline assignment: CDR1 SGHTA and CDR2 FQGNSA. Trimming took off 1 base at V and 4 bases at J, with 7 bases between the two ends. This CDR3 comprises 13 residues. The CDR3 reads CASSLGGGTEAFF. The CDR3 DNA reads as TGTGCCAGCAGCTTAGGGGGGGGCACTGAAGCTTTCTTT.

J is TRBJ2-1 and V is TRBV5-6; 9 bases match TRBD2. The CDR3 runs 16 residues. Germline V gene lookup returns CDR1 SGHDT and CDR2 YYEEEE. Losses at the gene ends were 0 bases for V and 3 bases for J; bases not matched to a gene: 4. CDR3 in amino acids: CASSLGAGGHYNEQFF. CDR3 bases: TGTGCCAGCAGCTTGGGGGCGGGAGGGCACTACAATGAGCAGTTCTTC.

The rearrangement joins TRBV5-4 to TRBJ1-1, with a tentative D call TRBD1 (6 bases). CDR1 and CDR2 (germline): SGHNT, YYREEE (reference sequence). Trimming cost V 10 bases and J 0 bases, with 13 bases left between them. This CDR3 comprises 13 residues. The CDR3 reads CAGRGNMNTEAFF. The CDR3 nucleotides are TGTGCCGGTAGGGGGAATATGAACACTGAAGCTTTCTTT.

V gene TRBV7-2 combines with J gene TRBJ2-3; 8 bases are shared with TRBD1. The CDR3 totals 16 residues. Germline trimming cut 1 base from V and 4 bases from J; bases unmatched to any gene: 7. Germline V gives CDR1 SGHTA, CDR2 FQGNSA. The chain's CDR3 is CASSLGLGQGADTQYF. DNA for the CDR3: TGTGCCAGCAGCTTAGGGCTTGGACAGGGCGCAGATACGCAGTATTTT.

Worth noting for this clone: Sequence at one end of the junction differs from germline and may be a read error. This chain joins TRBV2 and TRBJ2-5, with 16 positions matching TRBD2. This CDR3 has 11 residues. Germline CDR1 is SNHLY and CDR2 is FYNNEI. The CDR3 region is CASPGTSGRDF. DNA for the CDR3: TGTGCCAGCCCCGGGACTAGCGGGAGGGACTTC.

The gene calls are TRBV4-1 and TRBJ2-3; the match to TRBD2 covers 10 bases. The CDR3 extends over 18 amino acids. V shed 1 base and J 5 bases; nucleotides not matched to a gene: 12. Germline loops: CDR1 MGHRA, CDR2 YSYEKL. CDR3 nucleotide sequence: TGCGCCAGCAGCCAAGTATCCCTAGCGGGAGTGGTCGGAGATACGCAGTATTTT. Translated: CASSQVSLAGVVGDTQYF.

This clone has just a few counts. The chain employs TRBV19 and TRBJ2-1; 12 bases are shared with TRBD1. V shed 3 bases and J 7 bases; nucleotides not matched to a gene: 7. This CDR3 spans 16 amino acids. Looked up from germline, CDR1 is LNHDA and CDR2 is SQIVND (reference sequence). CDR3 nucleotides: TGTGCCAGTAGTATTGGGGGACAGGGGGCCCGAAATGAGCAGTTCTTC. Residues: CASSIGGQGARNEQFF.

This sequence joins TRBV5-1 and TRBJ2-5; 10 bases are a match to TRBD1. Germline V lookup: CDR1 SGHRS, CDR2 YFSETQ. V lost 3 bases, J lost 5 bases, and 7 bases stayed unmatched. This CDR3 spans 15 amino acids. DNA of the CDR3: TGCGCCAGCAGCTCACCGGGACAGGGGCCTGAGACCCAGTACTTC. Its protein product is CASSSPGQGPETQYF.

V and J are TRBV30 and TRBJ2-7; TRBD2 might be the D (7 bases). Germline loops: CDR1 GTSNPN, CDR2 SVGIG (reference sequence). The CDR3 covers 13 residues. The germline V and J ends were trimmed by 3 bases and 3 bases, with 12 bases remaining between them. In DNA form, the CDR3 reads TGTGCCTGGAGACTGAGGGGGGGCTACGAGCAGTACTTC. Translation: CAWRLRGGYEQYF. Combining the CDR3 with reference TRBV30 and TRBJ2-7 gives the whole variable domain SQTIHQWPATLVQPVGSPLSLECTVEGTSNPNLYWYRQAAGRGLQLLFYSVGIGQISSEVPQNLSASRPQDRQFILSSKKLLLSDSGFYLCAWRLRGGYEQYFGPGTRLTVT.

This chain uses TRBV14 with TRBJ2-1; 7 positions match TRBD2. V lost 3 bases and J lost 5; bases outside the gene matches: 13. CDR3 length: 17 residues. Germline V CDR1 and CDR2: SGHDN, FVKESK. The CDR3 protein is CASSQGGDRPTNNEQFF. CDR3 DNA sequence: TGTGCCAGCAGCCAGGGGGGGGACCGCCCAACCAACAATGAGCAGTTCTTC. The full variable domain, completed using reference TRBV14 and TRBJ2-1, is EAGVTQFPSHSVIEKGQTVTLRCDPISGHDNLYWYRRVMGKEIKFLLHFVKESKQDESGMPNNRFLAERTGGTYSTLKVQPAELEDSGVYFCASSQGGDRPTNNEQFFGPGTRLTVL.

A note on this clone: A junction boundary mismatches the germline segment, possibly from a read error. CDR3 nucleotides: TGCGCCAGCAGCCAATCTGGACAGTACACTGAAGCTTTCTTT. This gives the protein CASSQSGQYTEAFF. The V call is TRBV5-4, the J call TRBJ1-1, with D perhaps matching TRBD1 (6 bases). The CDR3 is made up of 14 amino acids. Germline V gene sequence: CDR1 SGHNT, CDR2 YYREEE (reference sequence). The entire variable domain, with the rest obtained from reference TRBV5-4 and TRBJ1-1, is as follows: ETGVTQSPTHLIKTRGQQVTLRCSSQSGHNTVSWYQQALGQGPQFIFQYYREEENGRGNFPPRFSGLQFPNYSSELNVNALELDDSALYLCASSQSGQYTEAFFGQGTRLTVV.

The chain employs TRBV19 and TRBJ1-2; the D is unclear. Per the germline V gene, CDR1 is LNHDA and CDR2 is SQIVND (reference sequence). The V and J ends lost 5 bases and 3 bases respectively, with 13 bases between them. The CDR3 consists of 14 residues. The CDR3 here is CASSPKAEYYGYTF. CDR3 DNA sequence: TGTGCCAGTAGTCCGAAAGCGGAATACTATGGCTACACCTTC.

This chain connects TRBV27 to TRBJ1-3, with D hard to call. Germline V gene lookup returns CDR1 MNHEY and CDR2 SMNVEV (reference sequence). The CDR3 has 15 amino acids. V shed 6 bases and J shed 3 bases, with 15 bases lying between them. The CDR3: CASSPRGAGGNTIYF. CDR3 DNA: TGTGCCAGCAGCCCCCGGGGTGCTGGTGGAAACACCATATATTTT.

This rearrangement joins TRBV30 to TRBJ1-2; D ambiguous. The CDR3 spans 11 residues. The V end was cut by 6 bases, the J end by 9 bases, with 14 bases between. Germline CDR1 and CDR2: GTSNPN and SVGIG (reference sequence). The CDR3 protein is CACFRLARYTF. The CDR3 nucleotides read TGTGCCTGCTTCCGATTAGCCCGCTACACCTTC.

V gene TRBV7-9 combines with J gene TRBJ1-6; no clear D gene. CDR1 and CDR2 from the germline V gene are SEHNR and FQNEAQ (reference sequence). This CDR3 spans 14 amino acids. V gave up 1 base and J gave up 4 bases, with 5 bases separating them. CDR3 DNA: TGTGCCAGCAGCTTAGAACAGTATAATTCACCCCTCCACTTT. This gives the protein CASSLEQYNSPLHF.

This clone was seen a single time. The CDR3 is CASRENTEAFF. CDR3 DNA sequence: TGTGCCAGCCGGGAGAACACTGAAGCTTTCTTT. This rearrangement joins TRBV6-6 to TRBJ1-1; D is undetermined. The germline V gene has CDR1 MNHNY and CDR2 SVGAGI (reference sequence). The V and J ends lost 8 bases and 1 base respectively, with 5 bases between them. The CDR3 runs 11 residues.

This chain connects TRBV9 to TRBJ2-1, with a possible D match to TRBD1 (6 bases). Germline lookup yields CDR1 SGDLS and CDR2 YYNGEE. Trimming pared 2 bases from V and 0 bases from J, leaving 15 bases between. The CDR3 sequence is 17 residues long. CDR3 DNA: TGTGCCAGCAGCGTGGCCCCAACAGGGAGCTCCTACAATGAGCAGTTCTTC. Its protein product is CASSVAPTGSSYNEQFF.

The rearrangement links TRBV5-1 to TRBJ2-5; 9 bases fit TRBD1. The CDR3 is 13 amino acids. Looked up from germline, CDR1 is SGHRS and CDR2 is YFSETQ. V shed 1 base and J 5 bases; nucleotides not matched to a gene: 0. This chain's CDR3 is CASSLTGGETQYF. The CDR3 bases are TGCGCCAGCAGCTTGACAGGGGGCGAGACCCAGTACTTC. Full variable domain (missing parts from reference TRBV5-1 and TRBJ2-5): KAGVTQTPRYLIKTRGQQVTLSCSPISGHRSVSWYQQTPGQGLQFLFEYFSETQRNKGNFPGRFSGRQFSNSRSEMNVSTLELGDSALYLCASSLTGGETQYFGPGTRLLVL.